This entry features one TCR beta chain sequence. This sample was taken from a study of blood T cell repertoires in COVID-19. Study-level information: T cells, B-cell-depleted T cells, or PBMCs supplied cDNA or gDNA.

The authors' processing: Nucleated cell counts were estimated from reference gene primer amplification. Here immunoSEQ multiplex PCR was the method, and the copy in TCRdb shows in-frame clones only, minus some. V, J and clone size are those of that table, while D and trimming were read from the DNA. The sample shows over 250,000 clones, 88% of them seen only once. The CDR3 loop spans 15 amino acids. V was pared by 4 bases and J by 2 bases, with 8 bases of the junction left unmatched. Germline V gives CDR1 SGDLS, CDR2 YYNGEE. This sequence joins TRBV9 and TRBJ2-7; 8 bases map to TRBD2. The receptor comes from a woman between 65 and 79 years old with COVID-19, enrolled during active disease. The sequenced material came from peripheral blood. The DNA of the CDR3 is TGTGCCAGCAGCCCGAGCGGGAGAGTCCCCTACGAGCAGTACTTC. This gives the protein CASSPSGRVPYEQYF.